This is a list of T cell receptor beta chains from one sample in a study of blood T cells in healthy people across ages. TCRdb re-derived calls from the 5' RACE reads in MiXCR, one entry per CDR3 protein. Here the sample spans around 1,800,000 distinct CDR3 sequences, roughly two fifths being singletons. The sequencing sample was made of blood. The receptors stem from a human donor in good health. CDR3s include the opening cysteine and the closing phenylalanine or tryptophan. The order of the fields is D gene, V gene, J gene, clone size, CDR3 DNA, CDR3 protein. D genes are given only for firm matches. A clone size is listed for some rows: how often the clone was seen (once, few, many), or a class if it is expanded.

>.|TRBV13|TRBJ2-7|.
TGTGCCAGCAGCCATGGACCCGGGACGGGCTCCTACGAGCAGTACTTC
CASSHGPGTGSYEQYF
>.|TRBV29-1|TRBJ2-7|.
TGCAGCGCCCGAGGCGGGGCAGGGTTCTACGAGCAGTACTTC
CSARGGAGFYEQYF
>.|TRBV7-2|TRBJ2-7|.
TGTGCCAGCAGCTTCCTGTCCAAGCAGTACTTC
CASSFLSKQYF
>TRBD2|TRBV25-1|TRBJ2-5|few
TGTGCCAGCATGGGACTAGCGGAAGAGACCCAGTACTTC
CASMGLAEETQYF
>TRBD2|TRBV24-1|TRBJ2-1|few
TGTGCCACCAGTCACAGCGGGGGCCGGAATGAGCAGTTCTTC
CATSHSGGRNEQFF
>TRBD2|TRBV28|TRBJ2-1|few
TGTGCCAGCAGCTCCAGACTAGCGGGGGCCGACAATGAGCAGTTCTTC
CASSSRLAGADNEQFF
>.|TRBV4-2|TRBJ2-7|few
TGTGCCAGCAGCCAAGTTGAGGGCGACGGGGACGAGCAGTACTTC
CASSQVEGDGDEQYF
>TRBD2|TRBV7-2|TRBJ2-5|.
TGTGCCAGCAGCTTAGTTGGCGGGGGGTCCTTACAAGAGACCCAGTACTTC
CASSLVGGGSLQETQYF
>.|TRBV20-1|TRBJ2-7|.
TGCAGTGCTGGGGGGAGGGGGGGACCTACCTACGAGCAGTACTTC
CSAGGRGGPTYEQYF
>.|TRBV3-1|TRBJ2-3|.
TGTGCCAGCAGCCAATCACTACCACTTAGCACAGATACGCAGTATTTT
CASSQSLPLSTDTQYF
>.|TRBV2|TRBJ1-4|.
TGTGCCAGCTCCACCAGGGCCACTCGAGTGTTTTTT
CASSTRATRVFF
>TRBD1|TRBV7-4|TRBJ1-5|.
TGTGCCAGCAGCTCCATTCCACCGACAGGGCAGCCCCAGCATTTT
CASSSIPPTGQPQHF
>.|TRBV6-5|TRBJ2-3|few
TGTGCCAGCAGTTACTCGCCCCAAACAGATACGCAGTATTTT
CASSYSPQTDTQYF
>.|TRBV7-2|TRBJ1-2|.
TGTGCCAGCAGCTTAGCTGCCAGGGGAGAGCTGGGCTACACCTTC
CASSLAARGELGYTF
>TRBD2|TRBV12-3/TRBV12-4|TRBJ2-1|.
TGTGCCAGCAGTTTAATAGCGGGGGAAACGCAGTTCTTC
CASSLIAGETQFF
>.|TRBV20-1|TRBJ1-2|.
TGCAGTGCAATGAGCCCGGACAGTTCCTACTATGGCTACACCTTC
CSAMSPDSSYYGYTF
>TRBD1|TRBV4-2|TRBJ1-6|once
TGTGCCAGCAGCCAACAAGTGCGGGACAGAAATTCACCCCTCCACTTT
CASSQQVRDRNSPLHF
>TRBD2|TRBV6-2/TRBV6-3|TRBJ2-1|few
TGTGCCAGCCACCGGTCAACGGGACTAGGTCTGAATGAGCAGTTCTTC
CASHRSTGLGLNEQFF
>.|TRBV6-6|TRBJ1-6|.
TGTGCCAGCAGTTACTCGAATGGGGTTGGTTCACCCCGCCACTTT
CASSYSNGVGSPRHF
>TRBD2|TRBV7-9|TRBJ2-1|few
TGTGCCAGCAGCCCTTTACTAGCGGTAGACAATGAGCAGTTCTTC
CASSPLLAVDNEQFF
>.|TRBV9|TRBJ2-4|once
TGTGCCAGCAGCCCCCGAGGGGAGACCGATAGCATTCAGTACTTC
CASSPRGETDSIQYF
>.|TRBV27|TRBJ1-4|few
TGTGCCAGCAGTTTATCCCCCTTACGAGGGGACCGTAATGAAAAACTGTTTTTT
CASSLSPLRGDRNEKLFF
>.|TRBV5-1|TRBJ2-1|few
TGCGCCAGCAGCCGTTCAACAGGGATTTACAATGAGCAGTTCTTC
CASSRSTGIYNEQFF
>.|TRBV18|TRBJ2-1|.
TGTGTCAGCTCACCCATCCATTCTAGCTCCTACAATGAGCAGTTCTTC
CVSSPIHSSSYNEQFF
>.|TRBV6-6|TRBJ1-1|.
TGTGCCAGCAGTTACCTACAAGGCACTGAAGCTTTCTTT
CASSYLQGTEAFF
>.|TRBV9|TRBJ2-5|.
TGTGCCAGCAGCGCAACTGCACAGGTATTCCAAGAGACCCAGTACTTC
CASSATAQVFQETQYF
>TRBD2|TRBV5-1|TRBJ2-7|few
TGCGCCAGCAGCTTGGGACCAGAGCGGGAATACTACGAGCAGTACTTC
CASSLGPEREYYEQYF
>.|TRBV27|TRBJ1-5|.
TGTGCCAGCAGCCCTCAGGTGTGGGGGGTTCATCAGCCCCAGCATTTT
CASSPQVWGVHQPQHF
>.|TRBV5-6|TRBJ1-2|.
TGTGCCAGCAGCCCTTCGCCGGGGGCACACTATGGCTACACCTTC
CASSPSPGAHYGYTF
>TRBD1|TRBV18|TRBJ2-4|.
TGTGCCAGCTCCCCCGGGACAGATACCAAAAACATTCAGTACTTC
CASSPGTDTKNIQYF
>TRBD1|TRBV29-1|TRBJ1-2|many
TGCAGCGTGGGAGGACAGGGAGACTATGGCTACACCTTC
CSVGGQGDYGYTF
>.|TRBV12-3/TRBV12-4|TRBJ1-5|few
TGTGCCAGCAGGGCGTCGGTAGGTCAGCCCCAGCATTTT
CASRASVGQPQHF
>.|TRBV5-1|TRBJ2-7|many
TGCGCCAGCAGCTCGTCCGGGAACTTTAAGTACTTC
CASSSSGNFKYF
>TRBD2|TRBV12-5|TRBJ2-3|few
TGTGCTAGTGGTTTGTGGGCGGGACTAGCGACAGATACGCAGTATTTT
CASGLWAGLATDTQYF
>.|TRBV3-1|TRBJ1-2|.
TGTGCCAGCAGCCAAGAGCCCCCCAGAACCTATGGCTACACCTTC
CASSQEPPRTYGYTF
>.|TRBV20-1|TRBJ2-1|few
TGCAGTGCGGTCCAGGCCGCTTGGGCGCTCGGATTCAATGAGCAGTTCTTC
CSAVQAAWALGFNEQFF
>.|TRBV9|TRBJ2-2|.
TGTGCCAGCAGCGTAGACCCGACCGGGGAGCTGTTTTTT
CASSVDPTGELFF
>.|TRBV4-3|TRBJ2-1|.
TGCGCCAGCAGCCAAGTGTCCAACTACAATGAGCAGTTCTTC
CASSQVSNYNEQFF
>TRBD1|TRBV7-2|TRBJ1-5|.
TGTGCCAGCAGCGTAGACAGGGATTGGCAGCCCCAGCATTTT
CASSVDRDWQPQHF
>.|TRBV4-2|TRBJ2-3|.
TGTGCCAGCAGCCAAGATCGTAAGGGGTTAGATACGCAGTATTTT
CASSQDRKGLDTQYF
>.|TRBV12-3/TRBV12-4|TRBJ2-5|.
TGTGCCGGCAGTCCCCCCCCCAGGGGTGAGCAGTACTTC
CAGSPPPRGEQYF
>TRBD2|TRBV20-1|TRBJ2-5|few
TGCAGTGCTTGGACTAGCGGGTCCCAAGAGACCCAGTACTTC
CSAWTSGSQETQYF
>.|TRBV7-9|TRBJ1-2|few
TGTGCCAGCAGCTTCCCGGGTAGATCAGGACGCGATGGCTACACCTTC
CASSFPGRSGRDGYTF
>TRBD1|TRBV20-1|TRBJ1-2|.
TGCAGTGCGTCAGGGGGCGCCGGCTATGGCTACACCTTC
CSASGGAGYGYTF
>.|TRBV20-1|TRBJ2-7|many
TGCAGTGCAACAAGCCCTTTGGACTCCTACGAGCAGTACTTC
CSATSPLDSYEQYF
>TRBD2|TRBV7-6|TRBJ2-1|once
TGTGCCAGCAGCTCCACAACAGCGGGGGGTGCCGATGAGCAGTTCTTC
CASSSTTAGGADEQFF
>TRBD1|TRBV9|TRBJ1-6|.
TGTGCCAGCAATAGGGACAGGGGTGCTTCACCCCTCCACTTT
CASNRDRGASPLHF
>TRBD2|TRBV24-1|TRBJ2-1|.
TGTGCCACCAGTGACCGCGGACTAGCGGCTTGCAATGAGCAGTTCTTC
CATSDRGLAACNEQFF
>TRBD1|TRBV6-2/TRBV6-3|TRBJ2-7|.
TGTGCCAGCAGTATTCCGGGACAGGGGCCCCCCTACGAGCAGTACTTC
CASSIPGQGPPYEQYF
>TRBD1|TRBV12-3/TRBV12-4|TRBJ2-3|many
TGTGCCAGCAGGAGGACAGGGAACACAGATACGCAGTATTTT
CASRRTGNTDTQYF
>TRBD1|TRBV9|TRBJ2-3|.
TGTGCCAGCAGCTTCCGACAGGGGCGAGGAACAGATACGCAGTATTTT
CASSFRQGRGTDTQYF
>.|TRBV4-1|TRBJ2-5|.
TGCGCCAGCAGCCAAGAATTGGCTCTTTTAGAGACCCAGTACTTC
CASSQELALLETQYF
>TRBD1|TRBV7-6|TRBJ2-5|once
TGTGCCAGCAGCTACCCGGGACAGGGTAAAGAGACCCAGTACTTC
CASSYPGQGKETQYF